This T cell receptor beta chain was observed in a study of blood T cell repertoires in COVID-19. V lost 1 base, J lost 8 bases, and 13 bases lay in between. Germline CDR1 and CDR2: SGHRS and YFSETQ. This CDR3 comprises 14 residues. Original analysis: Using reference gene primer amplification, nucleated cell counts were estimated. The protocol was immunoSEQ multiplex PCR, while the TCRdb copy is restricted to in-frame clones and leaves out a portion. Clonal size and the V and J genes are those of that table, whereas D and trimming came from the DNA. The repertoire consists of about 24,000 clones, with 80% to 90% occurring once and the leading ten covering 9.7%.

This chain joins TRBV5-1 and TRBJ1-5; D perhaps matches TRBD1 (6 bases). The sequencing sample was made of peripheral blood. The clonotype comes from a man between 65 and 85 years old with acute or convalescent COVID-19. The CDR3, as DNA: TGCGCCAGCAGCTTGACAGGGACGGAGGAGCCCCAGCATTTT. This codes for CASSLTGTEEPQHF. The entire variable domain, with the rest obtained from reference TRBV5-1 and TRBJ1-5, is as follows: KAGVTQTPRYLIKTRGQQVTLSCSPISGHRSVSWYQQTPGQGLQFLFEYFSETQRNKGNFPGRFSGRQFSNSRSEMNVSTLELGDSALYLCASSLTGTEEPQHFGDGTRLSIL.